The 21 T cell receptor beta chains below come from one sample, sequenced in a study of T cells in localized non-small cell lung cancer. TCRdb's table, derived via immunoSEQ multiplex PCR, lists solely in-frame clones and lacks some. Of 100,000 to 150,000 clones detected, approximately 88% appear once; the ten largest clones hold around 1.7%. The specimen was peripheral blood, collected before any cancer treatment. The receptors come from a female donor of 60 years or more with stage I lung adenocarcinoma.

This clone has a handful of counts. The chain has TRBV10-1 and TRBJ2-7; 9 nucleotides match TRBD2. This CDR3 region has 14 residues. The ends lost 5 bases at V and 5 bases at J; junction bases unmatched: 7. Germline V gene sequence: CDR1 WNHNN, CDR2 SYGVQD (reference sequence). The CDR3 DNA follows: TGCGCCAGCAGTTTGCGGGAGGGCCGGGACGAGCAGTACTTC. It yields the protein CASSLREGRDEQYF.

The chain couples TRBV6-6 to TRBJ1-1, with D possibly TRBD1 on 6 matching bases. Germline CDR1 and CDR2: MNHNY and SVGAGI (reference sequence). The ends were cut back, 6 bases at V and 3 bases at J, with 11 bases in the middle. This CDR3 is 13 amino acids long. The CDR3 sequence is CASRSDSYTEAFF. The CDR3 region has the DNA TGTGCCAGCAGGTCGGACAGCTACACTGAAGCTTTCTTT.

This chain links TRBV2 with TRBJ2-1; no reliable D call. V shed 3 bases and J shed 0 bases, with 9 bases lying between them. There are 15 residues in the CDR3. Germline CDR1 reads SNHLY; CDR2 reads FYNNEI. As DNA, the CDR3 is TGTGCCAGCAGTGAGAATTCGGTCTCCTACAATGAGCAGTTCTTC. This translates into CASSENSVSYNEQFF.

The rearrangement links TRBV29-1 to TRBJ1-3, with D unresolved. The germline V and J ends were trimmed by 1 base and 4 bases, with 11 bases remaining between them. The CDR3 has 14 amino acids. The germline CDR1 and CDR2 sequences are SQVTM and ANQGSEA. The CDR3 spells CSVEARLSGNTIYF. CDR3 DNA sequence: TGCAGCGTTGAAGCCAGGTTATCAGGAAACACCATATATTTT.

The chain is built from TRBV2 and TRBJ1-5; TRBD1 might be the D (5 bases). The CDR3 has 15 residues. Germline values: CDR1 SNHLY, CDR2 FYNNEI. The ends were cut back, 1 base at V and 4 bases at J, with 11 bases in the middle. The CDR3 nucleotides are TGTGCCAGCAGTGAAGTGTCAGGGAGTAATCAGCCCCAGCATTTT. It is translated as CASSEVSGSNQPQHF.

The chain is built from TRBV2 and TRBJ2-3, with TRBD2 identical over 8 bases. This CDR3 is built from 14 residues. Unmatched junction bases numbered 3, after V lost 5 bases and J lost 2 bases. Per germline, CDR1 SNHLY and CDR2 FYNNEI. The CDR3 sequence: CASSPGLDTDTQYF. The CDR3 nucleotides are TGTGCCAGCAGTCCGGGACTAGACACAGATACGCAGTATTTT.

The chain recombines TRBV28 with TRBJ2-2; the match to TRBD2 covers 11 bases. J gave up 6 bases and V 6 bases, and 12 bases lay outside the gene matches. Germline V gene sequence: CDR1 MDHEN, CDR2 SYDVKM. The CDR3 runs to 17 residues. In DNA, the CDR3 is TGTGCCAGCAGGCCATCCTTACTAGCGGGAGTGGCCGGGGAGCTGTTTTTT. Encoded protein: CASRPSLLAGVAGELFF.

The chain couples TRBV19 to TRBJ2-1, with a weak D call TRBD2 (6 bases). V shed 3 bases and J shed 2 bases, with 8 bases lying between them. CDR3 length: 14 amino acids. Germline lookup yields CDR1 LNHDA and CDR2 SQIVND (reference sequence). CDR3 residues: CASSIGGTYNEQFF. The CDR3 nucleotides are TGTGCCAGTAGTATTGGCGGGACCTACAATGAGCAGTTCTTC.

V is TRBV6-4 and J is TRBJ2-1; D remains unclear. The germline V and J ends were trimmed by 3 bases and 4 bases, with 7 bases remaining between them. The CDR3 is 13 amino acids. The germline CDR1 and CDR2 sequences are MRHNA and SNTAGT. The CDR3 sequence: CASSESIYNEQFF. CDR3 sequence (DNA): TGTGCCAGCAGTGAATCGATATACAATGAGCAGTTCTTC.

This clone has just one count. V and J are TRBV6-1 and TRBJ2-1; TRBD1 agrees at 9 bases. CDR3 size: 15 residues. Trimming took 1 base from V and 7 from J; bases not matched to a gene: 5. The germline CDR1 and CDR2 sequences are MNHNS and SASEGT. CDR3 in amino acids: CASSEGQGVKNEQFF. CDR3 bases: TGTGCCAGCAGTGAAGGACAGGGGGTAAAGAATGAGCAGTTCTTC.

The chain combines TRBV7-9 with TRBJ2-7; 7 bases match TRBD1. J was trimmed by 5 bases and V by 10 bases; bases with no gene match: 11. The CDR3 has 13 residues. In germline, CDR1 is SEHNR, CDR2 FQNEAQ (reference sequence). CDR3 coding DNA: TGTGCCATCGAGACAGGGAGACCCGACGAGCAGTACTTC. Its translation is CAIETGRPDEQYF.

This clone was observed once. The rearrangement uses TRBV19 and TRBJ2-1; D uncertain. The CDR3 has 13 amino acids. Trimming shortened V by 5 bases and J by 7 bases, and 12 bases separated the two germline ends. In germline, CDR1 is LNHDA, CDR2 SQIVND (reference sequence). As DNA, the CDR3 is TGTGCCAGTAGTCTTGAACCCAGAAATGAGCAGTTCTTC. As protein: CASSLEPRNEQFF.

The V call is TRBV18, the J call TRBJ2-7; no reliable D call. The CDR3 contains 14 residues. The germline V gene has CDR1 KGHSH and CDR2 LQKENI. V dropped 6 bases and J dropped 3 bases, with 15 bases sitting between them. The CDR3 DNA is TGTGCCAGCTCCCCTGAACCGAGCCACTACGAGCAGTACTTC. Translating gives CASSPEPSHYEQYF.

The chain joins TRBV5-8 to TRBJ2-1; no reliable D call. Between the trimmed V and J ends, which lost 5 bases and 8 bases, there was a span of 11 bases. The CDR3 runs 12 residues. Looked up from germline, CDR1 is SGHTS and CDR2 is YDEGEE. The CDR3 DNA follows: TGTGCCAGCAGTTTTACTGGGGATGAGCAGTTCTTC. As protein: CASSFTGDEQFF.

The J gene is TRBJ2-5, the V gene TRBV4-1; TRBD1 aligns across 9 bases. Germline-derived CDR1 and CDR2 are MGHRA and YSYEKL. J was trimmed by 2 bases and V by 3 bases; bases with no gene match: 4. The CDR3 runs 15 residues. CDR3 DNA sequence: TGCGCCAGCAGCCATAGGGACAGGGAACAAGAGACCCAGTACTTC. Protein product: CASSHRDREQETQYF.

The V call is TRBV29-1, the J call TRBJ1-1; D ambiguous. V dropped 6 bases and J dropped 0 bases, with 11 bases sitting between them. The germline gives CDR1 SQVTM, CDR2 ANQGSEA. This CDR3 is built from 13 residues. The CDR3 here is CSVLLRLNTEAFF. CDR3 DNA sequence: TGCAGCGTCCTCCTCCGACTGAACACTGAAGCTTTCTTT.

CDR3 in amino acids: CASSVNSAANYGYTF. For the CDR3, the DNA is TGTGCCAGCAGCGTTAACTCGGCGGCTAACTATGGCTACACCTTC. The chain joins TRBV9 to TRBJ1-2; D gene uncertain. This CDR3 is built from 15 residues. The germline gives CDR1 SGDLS, CDR2 YYNGEE. The V and J ends lost 2 bases and 0 bases respectively, with 11 bases between them.

This chain joins TRBV19 and TRBJ2-6; tentatively, D is TRBD2 (6 bases). The CDR3 has 16 residues. Trimming pared 4 bases from V and 4 bases from J, leaving 14 bases between. Germline V gene data show CDR1 as LNHDA and CDR2 as SQIVND (reference sequence). The CDR3 DNA reads as TGTGCCAGTAGTAGAATAGCGGTCTGGGGGGCCAACGTCCTGACTTTC. Protein sequence: CASSRIAVWGANVLTF.

The chain uses TRBV29-1 and TRBJ2-7; D may correspond to TRBD1 or TRBD2 (6 bases each). V was pared by 6 bases and J by 0 bases, with 12 bases between. Germline CDR1 SQVTM, CDR2 ANQGSEA. The length of the CDR3 is 13 residues. The chain's CDR3 is CSVAGHYSYEQYF. The CDR3 DNA sequence: TGCAGCGTGGCGGGACACTACTCCTACGAGCAGTACTTC.

This chain uses TRBV19 with TRBJ2-5; 7 nucleotides agree with TRBD2. J lost 1 base, V lost 6 bases, and 2 bases had no gene match. The germline CDR1 and CDR2 sequences are LNHDA and SQIVND (reference sequence). This CDR3 has 13 amino acids. CDR3 nucleotide sequence: TGTGCCAGTAGAGCTAGCGGCCAAGAGACCCAGTACTTC. This gives the protein CASRASGQETQYF.

The rearrangement joins TRBV7-9 to TRBJ2-2, with 10 bases fitting TRBD1. V shed 4 bases, J shed 6 bases, and the junction held 5 bases outside the gene matches. The V gene's germline CDR1 is SEHNR and CDR2 FQNEAQ (reference sequence). This CDR3 comprises 15 residues. In nucleotides, the CDR3 is TGTGCCAGCAGCTCCGGGACAGGGGAGGCCGGGGAGCTGTTTTTT. The encoded protein is CASSSGTGEAGELFF.